Shown below are 5 T cell receptor beta chains from a single sample sequenced in a study of CD8+ T cells in alopecia areata. Sequencing templates came from extracted RNA that was reverse transcribed into cDNA. The data were produced by immunoSEQ multiplex PCR, yet TCRdb's version contains in-frame clones alone and is incomplete. The sample lists approximately 180,000 clones; roughly 66% were seen once. Treatment reported: oral pan-JAK inhibitor, 5-10 mg twice daily. Sequencing was performed on CD4+ T cells sorted from blood, taken at week 24, from a patient treated with tofacitinib. These receptors all stem from a human donor with alopecia areata.

This chain connects TRBV2 to TRBJ1-4; the match to TRBD1 covers 7 bases. CDR3 size: 14 residues. Germline assignment: CDR1 SNHLY and CDR2 FYNNEI. With V trimmed by 7 bases and J by 3 bases, 5 bases remained unmatched. The CDR3 coding sequence is TGTGCCAGCACCGACAGGGTTGCTAATGAAAAACTGTTTTTT. Its translation is CASTDRVANEKLFF.

The chain recombines TRBV11-2 with TRBJ2-7; perhaps TRBD1 as D (6 bases). Germline CDR1 is SGHAT and CDR2 is FQNNGV. Trimming removed 3 bases from V and 5 bases from J, with 14 bases in between. The length of the CDR3 is 14 residues. The CDR3 loop is CASSFTQGANEQYF. CDR3 sequence (DNA): TGTGCCAGCAGCTTCACACAGGGTGCCAACGAGCAGTACTTC.

The sample holds a few counts of this clone. The chain links TRBV28 to TRBJ1-3; D call uncertain. Germline assignment: CDR1 MDHEN and CDR2 SYDVKM. This CDR3 has 10 residues. V gave up 6 bases and J gave up 7 bases, with 4 bases separating them. The CDR3, as DNA: TGTGCCAGCAGCGCTAACACCATATATTTT. Protein sequence: CASSANTIYF.

Here the CDR3 reads CASKEGSYGYTF. In DNA, the CDR3 is TGCGCCAGCAAAGAGGGTAGCTATGGCTACACCTTC. The V and J genes are TRBV5-1 and TRBJ1-2; D ambiguous. V was pared by 6 bases and J by 4 bases, with 10 bases between. This CDR3 spans 12 amino acids. Germline CDR1 SGHRS, CDR2 YFSETQ.

Only a few counts were recorded for this clone. This chain links TRBV29-1 with TRBJ2-5; tentatively, D is TRBD2 (5 bases). The CDR3 has 11 amino acids. Germline CDR1 SQVTM, CDR2 ANQGSEA. V gave up 7 bases and J gave up 5 bases, with 11 bases separating them. The CDR3 DNA reads as TGCAGCGCTTGGAGGTTCGAGACCCAGTACTTC. Translated: CSAWRFETQYF.